One sample yielded the 20 T cell receptor beta chains listed below, sequenced in a study of long-term antiretroviral therapy in people with HIV. This was the immunoSEQ v3.0 assay at survey level. Produced via immunoSEQ multiplex PCR; TCRdb's table is partial and in-frame only. This table has about 25,000 clones, around 85% appearing once. Specimen: unsorted PBMCs, collected 1.2 years after starting antiretroviral therapy. These receptors came from a man in his fifties or sixties with HIV.

This clone was seen just once. The J gene is TRBJ2-6, the V gene TRBV27; D is uncertain. This CDR3 is 15 amino acids long. Trimming took 3 bases from V and 0 from J, leaving 6 bases between them. Germline values: CDR1 MNHEY, CDR2 SMNVEV (reference sequence). CDR3 amino acids: CASSFHSSGANVLTF. In DNA, the CDR3 is TGTGCCAGCAGTTTTCACAGCTCTGGGGCCAACGTCCTGACTTTC.

This rearrangement joins TRBV5-5 to TRBJ1-6, with a tentative D call TRBD1 (5 bases). The CDR3 consists of 14 residues. V lost 4 bases to trimming and J lost 6 bases, with 11 bases between them. Germline V gene sequence: CDR1 SGHKS, CDR2 YYEKEE (reference sequence). The CDR3 coding sequence is TGTGCCAGCAGCCAAGGGGCAGCTAATTCACCCCTCCACTTT. Translation: CASSQGAANSPLHF.

V usage is TRBV15 and J usage is TRBJ2-5; no clear D. The ends were cut back, 0 bases at V and 1 base at J, with 12 bases in the middle. The CDR3 runs to 16 residues. Germline CDR1 reads LNHNV; CDR2 reads YYDKDF (reference sequence). CDR3 sequence (DNA): TGTGCCACCAGCAGAGATAGGGTGGCAGGCCAAGAGACCCAGTACTTC. It yields the protein CATSRDRVAGQETQYF.

The sample holds one count of this clone. The chain uses TRBV27 and TRBJ2-7, with D perhaps TRBD1 (6 bases). The CDR3 consists of 14 residues. V shed 6 bases and J shed 0 bases, with 12 bases lying between them. From germline, CDR1 is MNHEY and CDR2 SMNVEV (reference sequence). CDR3 DNA: TGTGCCAGCAGCCCAGACAGGATCTCCTACGAGCAGTACTTC. The encoded protein is CASSPDRISYEQYF.

The chain uses TRBV15 and TRBJ2-7; D might be TRBD2 (5 bases). Germline-derived CDR1 and CDR2 are LNHNV and YYDKDF (reference sequence). Trimming cost V 0 bases and J 3 bases, with 6 bases left between them. The CDR3 is 13 residues long. The CDR3 nucleotides read TGTGCCACCAGCAGAGACCGGGACTACGAGCAGTACTTC. It translates to CATSRDRDYEQYF.

The chain joins TRBV7-9 to TRBJ1-2, with D unresolved. The length of the CDR3 is 15 residues. Deletions cut 1 base from V and 4 bases from J, with 13 bases between. Germline CDR1 SEHNR, CDR2 FQNEAQ (reference sequence). CDR3 bases: TGTGCCAGCAGCTTAGAACCCTCCGCAGTCTATGGCTACACCTTC. It yields the protein CASSLEPSAVYGYTF.

The CDR3 nucleotides read TGTGCCAGTAGTACAGCGGGGACAGCCTACACTGAAGCTTTCTTT. It codes for CASSTAGTAYTEAFF. The J gene is TRBJ1-1, the V gene TRBV19; 7 positions agree with TRBD1. CDR1 is LNHDA and CDR2 is SQIVND in the germline V gene (reference sequence). The V and J ends lost 4 bases and 3 bases, in that order; junction bases with no gene match: 8. CDR3 length: 15 amino acids.

This chain uses TRBV5-1 with TRBJ2-2, with 12 bases aligning to TRBD1. With V trimmed by 5 bases and J by 6 bases, 8 bases remained unmatched. Per the germline V gene, CDR1 is SGHRS and CDR2 is YFSETQ. CDR3 length: 16 amino acids. CDR3 sequence (DNA): TGCGCCAGCAGGAGGGACAGGGGGCTTAACTCCGGGGAGCTGTTTTTT. As protein: CASRRDRGLNSGELFF.

The chain combines TRBV18 with TRBJ1-3; TRBD1 might be the D (5 bases). The CDR3 sequence is 16 residues long. CDR1 and CDR2 from the germline V gene are KGHSH and LQKENI. The V end lost 6 bases, the J end lost 4 bases, and 19 bases lay between the germline ends. The CDR3 loop reads CASSPPSGFAGNTIYF. In nucleotides, the CDR3 is TGTGCCAGCTCGCCTCCCTCAGGGTTCGCCGGAAACACCATATATTTT.

CDR3 sequence reads: CASSLGLALEAQYF. As DNA, the CDR3 is TGTGCCAGCAGCTTGGGACTAGCGCTCGAGGCCCAGTACTTC. This chain uses TRBV7-8 with TRBJ2-5; TRBD2 matches at 10 bases. Germline trimming cut 3 bases from V and 9 bases from J; bases unmatched to any gene: 7. CDR3 size: 14 residues. CDR1 and CDR2 from the germline V gene are SGHVS and FQNEAQ.

CDR3 coding DNA: TGTGCCAGCAGTTCCTCGGGGGGGCCGAAAAATGAGCAGTTCTTC. This sequence encodes CASSSSGGPKNEQFF. The V gene is TRBV6-5, the J gene TRBJ2-1; the match to TRBD2 covers 8 bases. The trim removed 4 bases at V and 7 bases at J, leaving 9 bases unmatched. This CDR3 region has 15 residues. Germline CDR1 reads MNHEY; CDR2 reads SVGAGI.

The chain employs TRBV11-2 and TRBJ2-7, with 8 bases aligning to TRBD2. V was clipped by 3 bases and J by 0 bases; unmatched bases: 10. CDR1 is SGHAT and CDR2 is FQNNGV in the germline V gene. This CDR3 has 17 amino acids. CDR3 DNA sequence: TGTGCCAGCAGCTTGGATGGGAGCGGGGGTAGCTCCTACGAGCAGTACTTC. Protein product: CASSLDGSGGSSYEQYF.

This clone showed up just a few times. This sequence joins TRBV19 and TRBJ1-1; D not certain. V was pared by 5 bases and J by 0 bases, with 1 base between. The length of the CDR3 is 11 residues. In germline, CDR1 is LNHDA, CDR2 SQIVND (reference sequence). The CDR3 protein is CASSVNTEAFF. The CDR3 bases are TGTGCCAGTAGTGTGAACACTGAAGCTTTCTTT.

This rearrangement joins TRBV18 to TRBJ2-5; 13 nucleotides align to TRBD2. Germline loops: CDR1 KGHSH, CDR2 LQKENI. The CDR3 is made up of 19 amino acids. Trimming cost V 3 bases and J 0 bases; bases outside gene matches: 10. The CDR3 nucleotides are TGTGCCAGCTCACCTGTTGGGACTAGCGGGGCTTCGTACCAAGAGACCCAGTACTTC. Its protein product is CASSPVGTSGASYQETQYF. The whole variable domain, remainder taken from reference TRBV18 and TRBJ2-5, is NAGVMQNPRHLVRRRGQEARLRCSPMKGHSHVYWYRQLPEEGLKFMVYLQKENIIDESGMPKERFSAEFPKEGPSILRIQQVVRGDSAAYFCASSPVGTSGASYQETQYFGPGTRLLVL.

This sequence joins TRBV7-2 and TRBJ2-7; D ambiguous. V was pared by 2 bases and J by 3 bases, with 8 bases between. The CDR3 spans 13 residues. Germline V gene lookup returns CDR1 SGHTA and CDR2 FQGNSA. In DNA, the CDR3 is TGTGCCAGCAGCTTATCTGCAGACTACGAGCAGTACTTC. It specifies CASSLSADYEQYF.

The V gene is TRBV11-3, the J gene TRBJ1-3; TRBD1 might be the D (5 bases). Germline V gene lookup returns CDR1 SGHNT and CDR2 YENEEA. Trimming pared 5 bases from V and 0 bases from J, leaving 14 bases between. The CDR3 runs 16 residues. CDR3 sequence: CASSHHRGHSGNTIYF. As DNA, the CDR3 is TGTGCCAGCAGCCACCACCGGGGCCACTCTGGAAACACCATATATTTT.

The rearrangement links TRBV18 to TRBJ2-2; TRBD1 matches 7 bases. Germline lookup yields CDR1 KGHSH and CDR2 LQKENI. The CDR3 consists of 16 residues. The V gene end was trimmed by 3 bases and the J gene end by 0 bases; junction bases not matched to a gene: 4. CDR3 coding DNA: TGTGCCAGCTCACCCCTGACAGGGACGAACACCGGGGAGCTGTTTTTT. This encodes CASSPLTGTNTGELFF.

This chain connects TRBV6-1 to TRBJ1-1; D uncertain. Trimming removed 6 bases from V and 1 base from J, with 9 bases in between. Germline V CDR1 and CDR2: MNHNS, SASEGT. The CDR3 runs 13 residues. CDR3 nucleotide sequence: TGTGCCAGCAGACAGACACAGAACACTGAAGCTTTCTTT. Translated: CASRQTQNTEAFF.

This chain uses TRBV9 with TRBJ1-1; D is perhaps TRBD1 (5 bases). Germline CDR1 is SGDLS and CDR2 is YYNGEE. With 4 bases removed from V and 1 base from J, the gap between germline ends came to 17 bases. The CDR3 loop spans 16 amino acids. For the CDR3, the DNA is TGTGCCAGCAGCCCGGTTGGGAGGGGTAAGAACACTGAAGCTTTCTTT. The encoded protein is CASSPVGRGKNTEAFF.

CDR3 DNA sequence: TGTGCCAGCAGCTTGGGTAGGACAGGGGGGGCCTACGAGCAGTACTTC. Amino acid sequence: CASSLGRTGGAYEQYF. V is TRBV5-6 and J is TRBJ2-5; 10 bases are a match to TRBD1. The J call could be wrong; TRBJ2-7 is a better fit for the DNA end. This CDR3 comprises 16 residues. Germline V CDR1 and CDR2: SGHDT, YYEEEE.